This TCR beta chain was identified in a study of blood T cell repertoires in COVID-19. Overall study: COVID-19 samples collected from the United States, Italy and Spain covered acute and convalescent phases. Sources were T cells, B-cell-depleted T cells, or PBMCs; the material itself was cDNA or gDNA.

Clones were read by immunoSEQ multiplex PCR, and TCRdb kept only the in-frame ones, dropping some. There are about 170,000 clones in the sample; about four fifths occur only once, and about 4% lies in the top ten. The CDR3 is made up of 18 amino acids. CDR1 is LNHDA, CDR2 SQIVND, per germline (reference sequence). Trimming pared 4 bases from V and 1 base from J, leaving 19 bases between. The V gene is TRBV19, the J gene TRBJ2-2; possible D gene TRBD2, 6 bases. Input material: PBMCs or T cells enriched from blood (not recorded which). The source of this sequence is a woman in her 50s in a cohort exposed to, infected with or recovered from COVID-19 (not recorded which). The CDR3: CASSSRTGDPRNTGELFF. CDR3 DNA sequence: TGTGCCAGTAGTAGCCGCACGGGGGATCCCCGGAACACCGGGGAGCTGTTTTTT.